These T cell receptor beta chains were read from a single sample in a study of CD8+ T cells in alopecia areata. Clones were read by immunoSEQ multiplex PCR, and TCRdb kept only the in-frame ones, dropping some. The table lists approximately 210,000 clones, 66% of them singletons. This specimen consisted of CD4+ T cells sorted from blood, obtained at approximately week 45, from a patient treated with tofacitinib. The receptors come from a human donor with alopecia areata. Each CDR3 is given with its conserved first and last residue. The D gene is left open where the match is weak. Clone size appears in some rows only: once, few, many, or a class for an expanded clone.

CDR3 length: 15
D gene: NA
clone size: NA
V gene: TRBV5-1
J gene: TRBJ1-1
CDR3 DNA: TGCGCCAGCAGCGCCCGGACAGCGTATAACACTGAAGCTTTCTTT
CDR3 protein: CASSARTAYNTEAFF

CDR3 length: 12
D gene: NA
clone size: NA
V gene: TRBV29-1
J gene: TRBJ2-1
CDR3 DNA: TGCAGCGCCAGCGGGTACTACAATGAGCAGTTCTTC
CDR3 protein: CSASGYYNEQFF

CDR3 length: 17
D gene: NA
clone size: NA
V gene: TRBV4-3
J gene: TRBJ2-5
CDR3 DNA: TGCGCCAGCAGCCAAGATTGGGGGGGCAGGTACCAAGAGACCCAGTACTTC
CDR3 protein: CASSQDWGGRYQETQYF

CDR3 length: 14
D gene: NA
clone size: NA
V gene: TRBV28
J gene: TRBJ1-6
CDR3 DNA: TGTGCCAGCAGAGACGCAGGGAGGCATTCACCCCTCCACTTT
CDR3 protein: CASRDAGRHSPLHF

CDR3 length: 15
D gene: NA
clone size: NA
V gene: TRBV2
J gene: TRBJ1-2
CDR3 DNA: TGTGCCAGCAGGGACAGCCCAAACCTGAACTATGGCTACACCTTC
CDR3 protein: CASRDSPNLNYGYTF

CDR3 length: 11
D gene: NA
clone size: NA
V gene: TRBV29-1
J gene: TRBJ2-7
CDR3 DNA: TGCAGCGTCGTAGACAGTTACGAGCAGTACTTC
CDR3 protein: CSVVDSYEQYF

CDR3 length: 12
D gene: NA
clone size: NA
V gene: TRBV7-2
J gene: TRBJ1-6
CDR3 DNA: TGTGCCAGCAGCCTCGGCCCTTCACCCCTCCACTTT
CDR3 protein: CASSLGPSPLHF

CDR3 length: 15
D gene: NA
clone size: few
V gene: TRBV7-2
J gene: TRBJ2-1
CDR3 DNA: TGTGCCAGCAGCTTGACTCCTCTCTCCTACAATGAGCAGTTCTTC
CDR3 protein: CASSLTPLSYNEQFF

CDR3 length: 14
D gene: NA
clone size: NA
V gene: TRBV5-6
J gene: TRBJ1-6
CDR3 DNA: TGTGCCAGCAGCTCTGTGTGGCCCGGCGAACCCCTCCACTTT
CDR3 protein: CASSSVWPGEPLHF

CDR3 length: 15
D gene: NA
clone size: NA
V gene: TRBV25-1
J gene: TRBJ2-7
CDR3 DNA: TGTGCCAGCAGTGCAGGGGTCGAGTTATCCTACGAGCAGTACTTC
CDR3 protein: CASSAGVELSYEQYF

CDR3 length: 14
D gene: NA
clone size: NA
V gene: TRBV7-6
J gene: TRBJ2-3
CDR3 DNA: TGTGCCAGCAGCTTGAGGGGGGACACAGATACGCAGTATTTT
CDR3 protein: CASSLRGDTDTQYF

CDR3 length: 16
D gene: TRBD1
clone size: NA
V gene: TRBV7-8
J gene: TRBJ1-5
CDR3 DNA: TGTGCCAGCAGCTTGAATTGGGACAGGGCATTTCAGCCCCAGCATTTT
CDR3 protein: CASSLNWDRAFQPQHF

CDR3 length: 15
D gene: NA
clone size: few
V gene: TRBV25-1
J gene: TRBJ2-4
CDR3 DNA: TGTGCCAGCGGGAGTACGGATGGAGCCAAAAACATTCAGTACTTC
CDR3 protein: CASGSTDGAKNIQYF

CDR3 length: 14
D gene: NA
clone size: few
V gene: TRBV7-9
J gene: TRBJ1-6
CDR3 DNA: TGTGCCAGCAGCTTAAGACAGCTCAATTCACCCCTCCACTTT
CDR3 protein: CASSLRQLNSPLHF

CDR3 length: 14
D gene: NA
clone size: few
V gene: TRBV14
J gene: TRBJ1-4
CDR3 DNA: TGTGCCAGCAGCCACTACGGAGTTCATGAAAAACTGTTTTTT
CDR3 protein: CASSHYGVHEKLFF

CDR3 length: 13
D gene: TRBD1
clone size: medium-sized
V gene: TRBV19
J gene: TRBJ2-4
CDR3 DNA: TGTGCCAGTAGAAGGGACAGACAAAACATTCAGTACTTC
CDR3 protein: CASRRDRQNIQYF

CDR3 length: 13
D gene: TRBD1
clone size: NA
V gene: TRBV18
J gene: TRBJ2-7
CDR3 DNA: TGTGCCAGCTCACCAGGACAGGGGGTCGAGCAGTACTTC
CDR3 protein: CASSPGQGVEQYF

CDR3 length: 16
D gene: TRBD1
clone size: NA
V gene: TRBV7-3
J gene: TRBJ2-1
CDR3 DNA: TGTGCCAGCAGCTTACCCGGGACAGGCAGTGTTAATGAGCAGTTCTTC
CDR3 protein: CASSLPGTGSVNEQFF

CDR3 length: 12
D gene: NA
clone size: NA
V gene: TRBV7-9
J gene: TRBJ2-1
CDR3 DNA: TGTGCCAGCAGCATACCCGGGAATGAGCAGTTCTTC
CDR3 protein: CASSIPGNEQFF

CDR3 length: 13
D gene: NA
clone size: NA
V gene: TRBV29-1
J gene: TRBJ1-1
CDR3 DNA: TGCAGCGTTAGAGGGATTATGAACACTGAAGCTTTCTTT
CDR3 protein: CSVRGIMNTEAFF

CDR3 length: 11
D gene: NA
clone size: many
V gene: TRBV30
J gene: TRBJ2-3
CDR3 DNA: TGTGCCTGGAGTGTGTTAGATACGCAGTATTTT
CDR3 protein: CAWSVLDTQYF

CDR3 length: 12
D gene: NA
clone size: few
V gene: TRBV19
J gene: TRBJ1-5
CDR3 DNA: TGTGCCAGTAGTATAGAAAATTGGCCCCAGCATTTT
CDR3 protein: CASSIENWPQHF